Shown below are 27 T cell receptor beta chains from a single sample sequenced in a study of T cells in women clearing cervical HPV infection (dated by TCRdb to 2016 to 2019). Library method: the immunoSEQ multiplex PCR assay. TCRdb holds this immuneACCESS table with in-frame rearrangements only. Some clones are missing; in checked studies, unresolved V genes explain under half, and the rest has no known cause. The sample has tens of thousands of clones on record. 5% to 7.5% of the sample lies in the top ten. The specimen was blood buffy coat. Receptors were obtained from a woman between 18 and 70 years old with a cervical HPV16 infection that either progressed to CIN3+ or cleared (not recorded which).

As regards this clone: The read falls 3 residues short of the CDR3 end, and the missing part is taken from the germline J gene. V usage is TRBV15 and J usage is TRBJ2-7; 10 nucleotides align to TRBD1. The CDR3 extends over 14 amino acids. Germline V gene lookup returns CDR1 LNHNV and CDR2 YYDKDF (reference sequence). Trimming cost V 5 bases and J 3 bases; bases outside gene matches: 4. CDR3 sequence reads: CATSGDRGFYEQYF. The covered CDR3 bases are TGTGCCACCAGCGGGGACAGGGGTTTCTACGAG.

In regard to this clone: Read coverage stops 3 residues before the CDR3 terminus; the germline J gene supplies the remainder. J is TRBJ1-6 and V is TRBV4-2, with 7 bases lining up with TRBD1. Germline CDR1 is LGHNA and CDR2 is YNFKEQ. J lost 10 bases, V lost 4 bases, and 28 bases had no gene match. The CDR3 spans 21 residues. The CDR3 spells CASSPDSFETFTRGVRSPLHF. The covered CDR3 bases are TGTGCCAGCAGCCCCGACAGCTTCGAAACCTTTACCAGGGGGGTTAGGTCACCC.

Turning to this clone: Read sequence stops 3 residues before the CDR3 end, and the germline J gene provides the missing end. The V and J genes are TRBV10-2 and TRBJ2-5; 12 bases agree with TRBD2. Germline lookup yields CDR1 WSHSY and CDR2 SAAADI. Trimming removed 3 bases from V and 4 bases from J; junction bases left unmatched: 9. The CDR3 contains 17 residues. The sequenced part of the CDR3 DNA is TGCGCCAGCAGTGACCATCAGACTAGCGGGGGAACAGAGACC. Its translation: CASSDHQTSGGTET. The whole CDR3 sequence is CASSDHQTSGGTETQYF.

With respect to this clone: From the germline J gene comes the end of the CDR3, since the read stops 3 residues before it. The sample contains more than one DNA sequence encoding this CDR3. The chain joins TRBV6-4 to TRBJ2-3; 10 bases align to TRBD2. This CDR3 has 15 residues. The germline CDR1 and CDR2 sequences are MRHNA and SNTAGT. J was trimmed by 0 bases and V by 3 bases; bases with no gene match: 0. Partial CDR3 DNA: TGTGCCAGCAGTGAACTAGCGGGGAGCACAGATACG. Translating gives CASSELAGSTDT. The CDR3 reads in full as CASSELAGSTDTQYF.

In regard to this clone: The CDR3 end is not reached by the read, which stops 3 residues before it; the germline J gene fills it in. The genes are TRBV5-1 and TRBJ2-2, with D possibly being TRBD2 (7 bases). Trimming left V 4 bases short and J 5 bases short, with 18 bases between. The CDR3 is 16 residues long. Per the germline V gene, CDR1 is SGHRS and CDR2 is YFSETQ. The CDR3 sequence is CASSPEGGERTGELFF. The DNA read from the CDR3 is TGCGCCAGCAGCCCCGAGGGGGGGGAAAGGACCGGGGAG.

As concerns this clone: The read is 3 residues too short to cover the CDR3 end, so that end is filled in from the germline J gene. V is TRBV7-6 and J is TRBJ2-7, with D hard to call. This CDR3 has 14 residues. Trimming took 5 bases from V and 2 from J, leaving 13 bases between them. Germline V gene lookup returns CDR1 SGHVS and CDR2 FNYEAQ. CDR3 region: CASSPPERPYEQYF. CDR3 DNA, as far as it was read: TGTGCCAGCAGCCCCCCGGAGCGACCCTACGAG.

Regarding this clone: The CDR3 end is not reached by the read, which stops 3 residues before it; the germline J gene fills it in. The chain carries TRBV2 and TRBJ2-3, with TRBD2 identical over 7 bases. The trim removed 10 bases at V and 5 bases at J, leaving 9 bases unmatched. This CDR3 is 13 amino acids long. Germline V lookup: CDR1 SNHLY, CDR2 FYNNEI. The CDR3 spells CAIQRGVGDTQYF. CDR3 DNA (partial): TGTGCCATCCAACGGGGGGTGGGAGATACG. The full variable domain, in which reference TRBV2 and TRBJ2-3 provide the parts outside the CDR3, is EPEVTQTPSHQVTQMGQEVILRCVPISNHLYFYWYRQILGQKVEFLVSFYNNEISEKSEIFDDQFSVERPDGSNFTLKIRSTKLEDSAMYFCAIQRGVGDTQYFGPGTRLTVL.

As to this clone: The read stops 3 residues short of the end of the CDR3; the missing end is completed from the germline J gene. This chain uses TRBV7-8 with TRBJ2-1; D might be TRBD2 (6 bases). The CDR3 loop spans 15 amino acids. The V end lost 4 bases, the J end lost 9 bases, and 19 bases lay between the germline ends. Germline V gene sequence: CDR1 SGHVS, CDR2 FQNEAQ. This chain's CDR3 is CASSSGSRDSGEQFF. The sequenced CDR3 bases are TGTGCCAGCAGCTCAGGGAGCAGGGACTCGGGTGAG.

Concerning this clone: The CDR3 end falls 3 residues outside the read, so it is completed with the germline J gene. This chain links TRBV2 with TRBJ2-5; 8 bases align to TRBD2. V dropped 8 bases and J dropped 1; count of bases not matched to a gene: 18. Germline CDR1 reads SNHLY; CDR2 reads FYNNEI. The CDR3 has 18 residues. This CDR3 reads CASSAREGASGLQETQYF. The sequenced CDR3 bases are TGTGCCAGCTCCGCGAGAGAAGGGGCTAGCGGGCTCCAAGAGACC.

Concerning this clone itself: The read finishes 3 residues shy of the CDR3 end, and the germline J gene is used to complete it. This sequence joins TRBV15 and TRBJ2-5; the D gene is possibly TRBD1 (6 bases). The CDR3 spans 15 residues. Germline CDR1 reads LNHNV; CDR2 reads YYDKDF (reference sequence). V was pared by 0 bases and J by 2 bases, with 10 bases between. CDR3 sequence: CATSRDNREQETQYF. The part of the CDR3 DNA that was read is TGTGCCACCAGCAGAGACAACAGGGAGCAAGAGACC.

The sequenced CDR3 bases are TGTGCCAGCTCTCGACGGGGGAACACTGAA. Translated, it gives CASSRRGNTE. The full CDR3 reads CASSRRGNTEAFF. V and J are TRBV11-3 and TRBJ1-1; D is ambiguous. Coverage ceases 3 residues before the CDR3 finishes, and the germline J gene fills in the end. This CDR3 comprises 13 residues. Germline CDR1 reads SGHNT; CDR2 reads YENEEA. Trimming cost V 8 bases and J 1 base, with 11 bases left between them.

A remark on this clone: The CDR3 extends 3 residues past the end of the read, so its final part is completed from the germline J gene. The V gene is TRBV7-9, the J gene TRBJ1-6; D perhaps matches TRBD1 (5 bases). The CDR3 has 15 amino acids. Germline-derived CDR1 and CDR2 are SEHNR and FQNEAQ (reference sequence). The V end was cut by 1 base, the J end by 9 bases, with 13 bases between. CDR3 bases read: TGTGCCAGCAGCTTAGTCTCAGGGAAGGGTTCACCC. Translated, it gives CASSLVSGKGSP. The whole CDR3 reads CASSLVSGKGSPLHF.

About this clone itself: The CDR3 end is not reached by the read, which stops 3 residues before it; the germline J gene fills it in. The chain links TRBV14 to TRBJ2-2; 8 nucleotides match TRBD1. With 7 bases clipped from V and 5 bases from J, the junction kept 9 bases outside the gene matches. The CDR3 spans 15 residues. Germline CDR1 is SGHDN and CDR2 is FVKESK. CDR3 DNA (partial): TGTGCCAGCAACAGACAGGGGAGTCGGACCGGGGAG. Protein product: CASNRQGSRTGE. The full CDR3 protein is CASNRQGSRTGELFF.

With respect to this clone: The read finishes 3 residues shy of the CDR3 end, and the germline J gene is used to complete it. The chain uses TRBV20-1 and TRBJ2-1; the match to TRBD2 covers 9 bases. Germline V gene data show CDR1 as DFQATT and CDR2 as SNEGSKA (reference sequence). The V segment lost 3 bases and the J segment 9 bases; nucleotides outside the gene matches: 6. This CDR3 region has 13 residues. The sequenced CDR3 bases are TGCAGTGCTAGTCCGAGCGGGGGGATTGAG. The encoded protein is CSASPSGGIE. The entire CDR3 protein is CSASPSGGIEQFF.

For this clone: The observed sequence ends 3 residues before the CDR3 terminus, with the missing tail filled in from the germline J gene. The rearrangement uses TRBV2 and TRBJ2-2; the D call may be TRBD1 or TRBD2 (6 bases each). V was clipped by 8 bases and J by 7 bases, with 17 bases between them. The CDR3 covers 14 residues. Per germline, CDR1 SNHLY and CDR2 FYNNEI. CDR3 residues: CASEGEQGGGELFF. The sequenced CDR3 bases are TGTGCCAGCGAAGGGGAACAGGGAGGCGGGGAG.

The chain's CDR3 is CASSLGRRETQYF. The sequenced part of the CDR3 DNA is TGTGCCAGCAGTTTAGGCCGGCGGGAGACC. The chain is built from TRBV5-6 and TRBJ2-5; D gene ambiguous. The read gets to within 3 residues of the CDR3 end, and the germline J gene fills in the rest. Trimming left V 5 bases short and J 5 bases short, with 13 bases between. From germline, CDR1 is SGHDT and CDR2 YYEEEE. The CDR3 loop spans 13 amino acids.

For this clone: The read terminates 3 residues before the CDR3 end, so the remaining end is supplied by the germline J gene. The chain joins TRBV30 to TRBJ1-1; no clear D gene. V lost 0 bases and J lost 0, with 11 bases in between. The CDR3 is made up of 15 amino acids. CDR1 and CDR2 from the germline V gene are GTSNPN and SVGIG (reference sequence). CDR3 DNA, as far as it was read: TGTGCCTGGAGTGTACCGGCAGGTATGAACACTGAA. Protein: CAWSVPAGMNTE. In full, the CDR3 is CAWSVPAGMNTEAFF.

In regard to this clone: From the germline J gene comes the end of the CDR3, since the read stops 3 residues before it. The chain employs TRBV18 and TRBJ2-5; TRBD2 aligns across 11 bases. J lost 3 bases, V lost 5 bases, and 2 bases had no gene match. CDR1 and CDR2 (germline): KGHSH, LQKENI. The CDR3 consists of 14 residues. The CDR3 loop reads CASSATSGEETQYF. CDR3 bases read: TGTGCCAGCTCAGCGACTAGCGGGGAAGAGACC.

A note on this clone: The CDR3 end is not reached by the read, which stops 3 residues before it; the germline J gene fills it in. The chain combines TRBV18 with TRBJ2-7; 10 positions agree with TRBD1. The germline gives CDR1 KGHSH, CDR2 LQKENI. This CDR3 is built from 15 residues. V shed 4 bases, J shed 5 bases, and the junction held 8 bases outside the gene matches. The CDR3 spells CASSRDRGLIDEQYF. Partial CDR3 DNA: TGTGCCAGCTCACGGGACAGGGGATTAATCGACGAG.

Regarding this clone: Sequencing ends 3 residues short of the CDR3 end; the germline J gene provides the rest. The chain has TRBV7-3 and TRBJ1-3, with D unresolved. The V end was cut by 4 bases, the J end by 9 bases, with 13 bases between. Germline V gives CDR1 SGHTA, CDR2 FQGTGA. This CDR3 is 13 amino acids long. CDR3 amino acids: CASSSSPEGTIYF. CDR3 DNA (partial): TGTGCCAGCAGCTCTTCCCCCGAGGGCACC.

As regards this clone: The read ends 3 residues shy of where the CDR3 ends; the end is completed using the germline J gene. The gene calls are TRBV5-4 and TRBJ1-1; D gene unclear. V lost 5 bases, J lost 5 bases, and 16 bases lay in between. CDR3 length: 14 amino acids. CDR1 and CDR2 from the germline V gene are SGHNT and YYREEE (reference sequence). CDR3 DNA, as far as it was read: TGTGCCAGCAGTCCATGGGCCCTTAGGACTGAA. This translates into CASSPWALRTE. The entire CDR3 protein is CASSPWALRTEAFF.

About this clone: The read finishes 3 residues shy of the CDR3 end, and the germline J gene is used to complete it. V is TRBV12-3 or TRBV12-4 and J is TRBJ2-7; the match to TRBD1 covers 7 bases. The CDR3 spans 14 residues. The junction had 3 bases not matched to a gene; V was cut back by 3 bases and J by 1 base. Partial CDR3 DNA: TGTGCCAGCAGTTTTGGGGACAGTTCCTACGAG. It is translated as CASSFGDSSYE. The CDR3 reads in full as CASSFGDSSYEQYF.

A note on this clone: Coverage ceases 3 residues before the CDR3 finishes, and the germline J gene fills in the end. This sequence joins TRBV6-2 or TRBV6-3 and TRBJ2-2, with D possibly TRBD1 on 6 matching bases. In germline, CDR1 is MNHEY, CDR2 SVGEGT. Trimming removed 6 bases at V and 2 bases at J, with 10 bases between. The CDR3 is 14 amino acids. The CDR3 here is CASSQDSNTGELFF. CDR3 bases read: TGTGCCAGCAGCCAGGACAGTAACACCGGGGAG.

Turning to this clone: The CDR3 end is not reached by the read, which stops 3 residues before it; the germline J gene fills it in. This chain joins TRBV7-3 and TRBJ2-3; 7 bases are a match to TRBD2. With 5 bases clipped from V and 6 bases from J, the junction kept 5 bases outside the gene matches. Looked up from germline, CDR1 is SGHTA and CDR2 is FQGTGA. This CDR3 contains 13 residues. The covered CDR3 bases are TGTGCCAGCAGCCCGGGGGAGGGGGATACG. Its protein product is CASSPGEGDT. The complete CDR3 reads CASSPGEGDTQYF.

With regard to this clone: The sequence runs out 3 residues before the end of the CDR3; the remainder is reconstructed from the germline J gene. This chain uses TRBV20-1 with TRBJ2-3, with 9 bases identical to TRBD1. Germline V gene lookup returns CDR1 DFQATT and CDR2 SNEGSKA (reference sequence). V lost 4 bases and J lost 3; bases outside the gene matches: 14. CDR3 length equals 17 residues. The CDR3 DNA, read in part, is TGCAGTGCTACATCGCTTCCGGGACAGGGTCGGACAGATACG. Translating gives CSATSLPGQGRTDT. The whole CDR3 protein is CSATSLPGQGRTDTQYF.

Comment on this clone: The read gets to within 3 residues of the CDR3 end, and the germline J gene fills in the rest. The chain couples TRBV7-3 to TRBJ2-2; D may be TRBD2 (6 bases). The CDR3 spans 17 residues. Trimming stripped 2 bases from V and 7 bases from J, with 20 bases between. From germline, CDR1 is SGHTA and CDR2 FQGTGA. The CDR3 bases that were read are TGTGCCAGCAGCTTACTGGGCGGGGCTCCTGCTGGCGGGGAG. Its protein is CASSLLGGAPAGGE. The whole CDR3 is CASSLLGGAPAGGELFF.

Concerning this clone itself: The CDR3 goes on 3 residues after the read ends, and that part is filled in from the germline J gene. This rearrangement joins TRBV6-2 or TRBV6-3 to TRBJ2-7; D is uncertain. Germline V gives CDR1 MNHEY, CDR2 SVGEGT. Trimming removed 4 bases from V and 3 bases from J, with 16 bases in between. This CDR3 spans 15 amino acids. The CDR3 sequence: CASSSVSGPNYEQYF. CDR3 DNA (partial): TGTGCCAGCAGTTCCGTTAGTGGTCCAAACTACGAG.